The rows below give T cell receptor beta chains drawn from one sample of a study of cytomegalovirus exposure and HLA in healthy donors. Clones were read by immunoSEQ multiplex PCR, and TCRdb kept only the in-frame ones, dropping some. The sample yields about 120,000 clones, about 80% seen once. Sequencing input: PBMCs. Every receptor here comes from a female donor in good health and CMV-seronegative. Each CDR3 is given with its conserved first and last residue. D genes are given only for firm matches. Clone size is not always given. Where it is, it says once, few, many or a class for expanded clones.

J | size | length | V | D | CDR3 | DNA
TRBJ2-7 | . | 15 | TRBV5-1 | . | CASSFGSSVAYEQYF | TGCGCCAGCAGCTTCGGTTCTAGCGTCGCCTACGAGCAGTACTTC
TRBJ2-7 | . | 13 | TRBV18 | . | CASSPRGTGEQYF | TGTGCCAGCTCACCCCGAGGGACTGGCGAGCAGTACTTC
TRBJ2-6 | . | 16 | TRBV27 | . | CASSRTGLSGANVLTF | TGTGCCAGCAGTAGAACAGGGCTATCTGGGGCCAACGTCCTGACTTTC
TRBJ2-1 | . | 16 | TRBV7-6 | TRBD1 | CASSWPRQGDLNEQFF | TGTGCCAGCAGCTGGCCTCGACAGGGGGACCTCAATGAGCAGTTCTTC
TRBJ2-5 | . | 18 | TRBV5-5 | TRBD1 | CASSLGLELTGLKETQYF | TGTGCCAGCAGCTTGGGACTCGAACTGACAGGGTTGAAAGAGACCCAGTACTTC
TRBJ2-1 | few | 15 | TRBV7-6 | TRBD2 | CASSLGTSGGIEQFF | TGTGCCAGCAGCTTAGGGACTAGCGGGGGTATTGAGCAGTTCTTC
TRBJ1-6 | . | 15 | TRBV6-1 | . | CASGEGDRYNSPLHF | TGTGCCAGCGGGGAGGGGGATAGGTATAATTCACCCCTCCACTTT
TRBJ2-5 | . | 14 | TRBV5-1 | . | CASSLPGVQETQYF | TGCGCCAGCAGCTTACCGGGGGTTCAAGAGACCCAGTACTTC
TRBJ1-2 | . | 13 | TRBV6-5 | . | CASSYEGFNGYTF | TGTGCCAGCAGTTACGAGGGATTCAATGGCTACACCTTC
TRBJ2-7 | . | 14 | TRBV5-6 | . | CASTLGDTAYEQYF | TGTGCCAGCACCTTGGGGGACACGGCCTACGAGCAGTACTTC
TRBJ2-7 | . | 15 | TRBV2 | . | CASTHGQHFPHEQYF | TGTGCCAGCACCCACGGACAACATTTCCCTCACGAGCAGTACTTC
TRBJ1-1 | . | 15 | TRBV18 | . | CASSPPRRADTEAFF | TGTGCCAGCTCACCACCCCGGCGCGCGGACACTGAAGCTTTCTTT
TRBJ1-1 | once | 14 | TRBV5-5 | TRBD1 | CASSYMTGYTEAFF | TGTGCCAGCAGCTATATGACAGGGTACACTGAAGCTTTCTTT
TRBJ2-3 | . | 16 | TRBV10-3 | TRBD2 | CAISDGLAGGQDTQYF | TGTGCCATCAGTGACGGGCTAGCGGGGGGACAAGATACGCAGTATTTT
TRBJ2-7 | . | 12 | TRBV7-9 | . | CASSVQGNEQYF | TGTGCCAGCAGCGTCCAGGGTAACGAGCAGTACTTC
TRBJ1-3 | . | 14 | TRBV6-5 | TRBD1 | CASSQTGGRNTIYF | TGTGCCAGCAGTCAAACAGGGGGCCGAAACACCATATATTTT
TRBJ1-2 | once | 12 | TRBV11-2 | . | CASRTGYYGYTF | TGTGCCAGCAGGACAGGTTACTATGGCTACACCTTC
TRBJ2-7 | . | 14 | TRBV5-6 | . | CASSPGASSYEQYF | TGTGCCAGCAGCCCGGGAGCTTCGTCCTACGAGCAGTACTTC
TRBJ2-3 | . | 16 | TRBV5-4 | TRBD1 | CASGPVQGAVKDTQYF | TGTGCCAGCGGCCCGGTACAGGGGGCCGTTAAAGATACGCAGTATTTT
TRBJ1-6 | few | 14 | TRBV19 | TRBD1 | CASTPDRVRSPLHF | TGTGCCAGTACCCCGGACAGGGTTCGTTCACCCCTCCACTTT
TRBJ2-2 | . | 17 | TRBV10-3 | . | CAISGLQGGINTGELFF | TGTGCCATCAGTGGACTACAGGGAGGGATCAACACCGGGGAGCTGTTTTTT
TRBJ1-1 | . | 14 | TRBV6-5 | . | CASSWNPGGHPAFF | TGTGCCAGCAGTTGGAATCCGGGAGGGCACCCAGCTTTCTTT
TRBJ2-3 | . | 15 | TRBV6-5 | . | CASSDQGLVTDTQYF | TGTGCCAGCAGCGACCAGGGCCTAGTCACAGATACGCAGTATTTT
TRBJ1-3 | once | 18 | TRBV9 | . | CASSVSSTVFSSGNTIYF | TGTGCCAGCAGCGTAAGTTCTACAGTCTTTAGCTCTGGAAACACCATATATTTT
TRBJ2-7 | . | 16 | TRBV5-4 | TRBD2 | CASSLATSGGGAEQYF | TGTGCCAGCAGCTTGGCCACTAGCGGGGGTGGGGCCGAGCAGTACTTC
TRBJ1-2 | . | 16 | TRBV7-2 | TRBD1 | CASSLGGTGVPYGYTF | TGTGCCAGCAGCTTGGGGGGGACAGGGGTCCCCTATGGCTACACCTTC
TRBJ1-4 | . | 15 | TRBV9 | . | CASSVAGGASEKLFF | TGTGCCAGCAGCGTAGCGGGGGGCGCGAGCGAAAAACTGTTTTTT
TRBJ2-3 | . | 14 | TRBV7-2 | . | CASSLWTSTDTQYF | TGTGCCAGCAGCCTGTGGACTAGCACAGATACGCAGTATTTT
TRBJ2-2 | few | 15 | TRBV28 | TRBD2 | CASSYGGGRAGELFF | TGTGCCAGCAGTTACGGGGGAGGGAGGGCCGGGGAGCTGTTTTTT
TRBJ2-1 | few | 16 | TRBV5-1 | TRBD1 | CASSLAPQGASNEQFF | TGCGCCAGCAGCTTGGCCCCACAGGGGGCTAGCAATGAGCAGTTCTTC